This T cell receptor (beta chain) was sequenced during a study of T cells after yellow fever vaccination (dated by TCRdb to between 2018 and 2020). Study-wide context: Libraries from fractions with low cell numbers were prepared with the SMART-Seq v4 Ultra Low Input RNA kit. The cohort comprised two healthy male donors, one aged 18 to 30 and one aged 30 to 40 years. To follow T-cell clones before and after both primary and booster YFV17D yellow fever vaccination, bulk TCR alpha and beta repertoires underwent longitudinal sequencing. Blood was drawn at multiple timepoints before and after primary and secondary immunization, with bulk PBMC replicates and cell subsets isolated. The study at large found these results: The study included only two donors, which limits how far the findings can be generalized. Compared with the primary T-cell response, the secondary T-cell response was faster but weaker, reaching its peak on day 5 rather than on day 15. Computational filtering was needed because FACS-sorted repertoires could contain abundant contaminating clonotypes from the bulk population. Most clones expanded after primary vaccination (roughly 96% of CD4 and approximately 90% of CD8) were re-detected after the booster, suggesting that broad memory maintenance occurred. A small share of clonotypes was detected in both CD4 and CD8 compartments, with the overlap likely arising from convergent recombination.

Germline trimming amounts to 6 bases on V and 9 bases on J, with 14 as the count of junction bases outside the gene matches. The CDR3 measures 15 amino acids from cysteine to phenylalanine. Just CDR3 DNA is preserved here, 45 bases in frame from base 1. TCRdb lists the instrument as Illumina NovaSeq 6000. Synthesis of TCR cDNA relied on 5'RACE template switching, a step that introduced a universal primer site along with unique molecular identifiers. cDNA synthesis was primed from both the TCR alpha and TCR beta constant segments. Library amplification involved two PCR steps, and the second step added sample barcodes and sequencing adapters. Sequencing of libraries was performed on Illumina HiSeq 2500 (2x100 bp) or NovaSeq (2x150 bp). On the study's bioinformatics: MIGEC handled demultiplexing of reads and collapsing into UMI consensus sequences, while MiXCR performed V(D)J alignment. Using edgeR on replicate PBMC samples, clonotypes were called vaccine-responding if FDR was below 0.01 and the log2 fold change was above 5 up to day 15. CD4 or CD8 identity was assigned to each bulk clonotype according to whether the clonotype was present at higher abundance in the sequenced CD4 repertoire or the sequenced CD8 repertoire. TCRdb's own reprocessing of the public reads used fastp at Q25 and MiXCR and kept productive beta chains. Each entry is one CDR3 protein sequence, shown with its most common DNA and genes. V and J calls and clone size were set by TCRdb, not the authors. The sample records hundreds of thousands of distinct CDR3 sequences, 3.6% of which are singletons. The top ten clonotypes cover 23% of the sample.

The treatment or condition label corresponds to: live attenuated yellow fever vaccine strain. Two biological replicates of bulk PBMCs were collected at each blood-draw timepoint. A standard Ficoll-Paque protocol was used to isolate PBMCs from peripheral blood. TriZol was used to extract RNA from bulk PBMCs, from CD4 and CD8 fractions, and from dextramer-positive and dextramer-negative fractions. This clonotype was recorded at least ten times. The antigen this receptor binds is unknown. Nothing much larger sits one base from this clone, and base qualities are not available. This clonotype was obtained from a man between 18 and 29 years old who received the YFV17D yellow fever vaccine. Material: PBMCs, obtained on the day of the yellow fever booster vaccination. In this chain, TRBV12-3 or TRBV12-4 is recombined with TRBJ2-1; a stretch of 7 junction bases matches TRBD1. The base sequence is TGTGCCAGCAGAAGGAGTGAGGGGGCGACGGTTGAGCAGTTCTTC. This codes for CASRRSEGATVEQFF.